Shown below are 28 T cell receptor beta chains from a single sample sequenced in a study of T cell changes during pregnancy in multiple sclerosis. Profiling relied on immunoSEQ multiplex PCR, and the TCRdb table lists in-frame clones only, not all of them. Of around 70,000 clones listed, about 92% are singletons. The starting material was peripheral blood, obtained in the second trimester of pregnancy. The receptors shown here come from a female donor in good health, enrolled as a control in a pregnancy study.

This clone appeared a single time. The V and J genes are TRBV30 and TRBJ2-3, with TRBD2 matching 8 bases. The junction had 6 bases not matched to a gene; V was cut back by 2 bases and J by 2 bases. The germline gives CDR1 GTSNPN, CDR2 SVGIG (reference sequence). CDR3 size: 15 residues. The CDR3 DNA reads TGTGCCTGGAGTTCTCGGGGGGGATACACAGATACGCAGTATTTT. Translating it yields CAWSSRGGYTDTQYF.

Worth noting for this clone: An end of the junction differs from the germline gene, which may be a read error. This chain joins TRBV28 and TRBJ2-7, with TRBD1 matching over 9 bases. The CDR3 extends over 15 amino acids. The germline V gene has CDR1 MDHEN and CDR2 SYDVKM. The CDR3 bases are TGTGCCAGTCAAGCGCCGGGACAGGGATCCTACGAGCGGTACTTC. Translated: CASQAPGQGSYERYF.

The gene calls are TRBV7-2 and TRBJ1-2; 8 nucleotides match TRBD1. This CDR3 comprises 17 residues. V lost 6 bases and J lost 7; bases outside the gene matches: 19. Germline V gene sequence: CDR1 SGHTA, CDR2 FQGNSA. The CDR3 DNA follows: TGTGCCAGCAGTCCCCTCGACCTCAGGGGGCGCCTGGGTGGCTACACCTTC. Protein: CASSPLDLRGRLGGYTF. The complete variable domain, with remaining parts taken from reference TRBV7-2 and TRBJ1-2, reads GAGVSQSPSNKVTEKGKDVELRCDPISGHTALYWYRQSLGQGLEFLIYFQGNSAPDKSGLPSDRFSAERTGGSVSTLTIQRTQQEDSAVYLCASSPLDLRGRLGGYTFGSGTRLTVV.

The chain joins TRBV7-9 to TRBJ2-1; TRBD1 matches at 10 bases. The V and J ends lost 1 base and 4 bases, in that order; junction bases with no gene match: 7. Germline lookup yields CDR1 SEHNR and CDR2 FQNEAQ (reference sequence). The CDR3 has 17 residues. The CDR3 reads CASSLDRGQGGYNEQFF. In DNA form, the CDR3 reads TGTGCCAGCAGCTTAGACCGCGGACAGGGGGGGTACAATGAGCAGTTCTTC.

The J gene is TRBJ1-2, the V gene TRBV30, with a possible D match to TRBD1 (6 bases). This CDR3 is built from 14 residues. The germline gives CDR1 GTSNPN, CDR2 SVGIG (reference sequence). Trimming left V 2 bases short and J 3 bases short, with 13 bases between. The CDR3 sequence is CAWSSLGHHYGYTF. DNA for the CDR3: TGTGCCTGGAGTAGTTTGGGACACCACTATGGCTACACCTTC.

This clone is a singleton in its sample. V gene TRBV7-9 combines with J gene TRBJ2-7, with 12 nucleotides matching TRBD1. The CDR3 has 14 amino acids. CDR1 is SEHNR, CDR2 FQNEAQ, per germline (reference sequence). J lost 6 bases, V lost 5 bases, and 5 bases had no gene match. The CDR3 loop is CASSPGTGGLEQYF. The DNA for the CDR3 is TGTGCCAGCAGCCCCGGGACAGGGGGCCTCGAGCAGTACTTC.

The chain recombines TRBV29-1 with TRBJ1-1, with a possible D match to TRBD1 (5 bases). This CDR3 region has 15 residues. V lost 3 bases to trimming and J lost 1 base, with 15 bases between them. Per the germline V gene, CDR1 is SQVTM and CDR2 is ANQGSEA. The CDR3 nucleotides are TGCAGCGTTGAGGTAGGGGCTATCAGGAACACTGAAGCTTTCTTT. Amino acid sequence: CSVEVGAIRNTEAFF.

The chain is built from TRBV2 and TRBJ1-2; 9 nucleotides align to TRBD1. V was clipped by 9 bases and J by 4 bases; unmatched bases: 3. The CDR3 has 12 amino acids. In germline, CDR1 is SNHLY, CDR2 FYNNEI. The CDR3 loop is CARGQGGYGYTF. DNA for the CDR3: TGTGCCAGGGGACAGGGCGGCTATGGCTACACCTTC.

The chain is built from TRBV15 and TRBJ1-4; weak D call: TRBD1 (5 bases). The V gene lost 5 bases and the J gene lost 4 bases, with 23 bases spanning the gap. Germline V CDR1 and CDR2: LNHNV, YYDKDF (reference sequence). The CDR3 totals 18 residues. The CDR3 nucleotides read TGTGCCACCAGCCCCGGGAGGTTGGGGGGTAGCGGTAATGAAAAACTGTTTTTT. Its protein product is CATSPGRLGGSGNEKLFF.

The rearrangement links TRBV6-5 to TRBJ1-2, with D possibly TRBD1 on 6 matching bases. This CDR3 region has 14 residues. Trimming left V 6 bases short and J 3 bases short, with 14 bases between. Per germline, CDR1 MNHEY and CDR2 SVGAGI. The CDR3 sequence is CASRAAGVDYGYTF. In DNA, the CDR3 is TGTGCCAGCAGAGCCGCAGGGGTCGACTATGGCTACACCTTC.

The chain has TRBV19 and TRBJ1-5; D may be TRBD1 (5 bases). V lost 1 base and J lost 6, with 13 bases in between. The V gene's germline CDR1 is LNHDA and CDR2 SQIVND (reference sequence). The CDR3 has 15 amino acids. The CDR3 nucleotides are TGTGCCAGTAGTATAGTTGGGGCGCCCCTTCAGCCCCAGCATTTT. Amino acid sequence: CASSIVGAPLQPQHF.

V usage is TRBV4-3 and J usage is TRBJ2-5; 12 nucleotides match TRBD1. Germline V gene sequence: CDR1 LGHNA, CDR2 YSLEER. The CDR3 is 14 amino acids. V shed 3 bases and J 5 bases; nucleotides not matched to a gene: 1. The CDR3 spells CASSQGQGAETQYF. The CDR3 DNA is TGCGCCAGCAGCCAGGGACAGGGGGCTGAGACCCAGTACTTC.

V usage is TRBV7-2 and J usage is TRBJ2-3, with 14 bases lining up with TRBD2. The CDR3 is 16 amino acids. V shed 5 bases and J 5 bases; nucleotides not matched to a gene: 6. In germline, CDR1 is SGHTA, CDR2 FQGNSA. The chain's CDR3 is CASSTTSGGEGDTQYF. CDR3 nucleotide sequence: TGTGCCAGCAGCACGACTAGCGGGGGGGAAGGAGATACGCAGTATTTT.

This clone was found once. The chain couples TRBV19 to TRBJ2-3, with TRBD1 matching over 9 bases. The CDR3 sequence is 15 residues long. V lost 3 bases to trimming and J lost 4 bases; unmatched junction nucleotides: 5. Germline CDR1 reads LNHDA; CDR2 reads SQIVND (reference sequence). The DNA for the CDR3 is TGTGCCAGTAGTATGGGAGGGACAGGGCCAGATACGCAGTATTTT. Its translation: CASSMGGTGPDTQYF.

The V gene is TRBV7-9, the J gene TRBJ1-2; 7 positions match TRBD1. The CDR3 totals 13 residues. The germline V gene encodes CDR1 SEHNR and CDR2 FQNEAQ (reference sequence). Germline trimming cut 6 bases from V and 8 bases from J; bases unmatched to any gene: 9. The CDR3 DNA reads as TGTGCCAGCAGTGACGGGACAGAGGGCGGCTACACCTTC. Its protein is CASSDGTEGGYTF.

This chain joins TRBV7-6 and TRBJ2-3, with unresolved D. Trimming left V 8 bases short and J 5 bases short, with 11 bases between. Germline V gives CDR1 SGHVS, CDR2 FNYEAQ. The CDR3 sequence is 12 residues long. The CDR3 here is CASAQQVDTQYF. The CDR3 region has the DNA TGTGCCAGCGCACAGCAGGTAGATACGCAGTATTTT. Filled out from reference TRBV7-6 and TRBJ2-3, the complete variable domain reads GAGVSQSPRYKVTKRGQDVALRCDPISGHVSLYWYRQALGQGPEFLTYFNYEAQQDKSGLPNDRFSAERPEGSISTLTIQRTEQRDSAMYRCASAQQVDTQYFGPGTRLTVL.

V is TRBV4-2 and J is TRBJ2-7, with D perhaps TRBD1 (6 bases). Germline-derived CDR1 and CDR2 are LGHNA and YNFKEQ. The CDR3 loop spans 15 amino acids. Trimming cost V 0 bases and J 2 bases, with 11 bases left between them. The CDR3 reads CASSQEIDRTYEQYF. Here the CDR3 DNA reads TGTGCCAGCAGCCAAGAGATAGACAGGACCTACGAGCAGTACTTC.

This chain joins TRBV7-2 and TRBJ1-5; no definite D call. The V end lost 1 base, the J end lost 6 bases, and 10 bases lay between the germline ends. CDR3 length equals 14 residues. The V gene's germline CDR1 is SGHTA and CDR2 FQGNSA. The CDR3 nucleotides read TGTGCCAGCAGCTTAGGTTGGGCGGGTCAGCCCCAGCATTTT. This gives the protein CASSLGWAGQPQHF.

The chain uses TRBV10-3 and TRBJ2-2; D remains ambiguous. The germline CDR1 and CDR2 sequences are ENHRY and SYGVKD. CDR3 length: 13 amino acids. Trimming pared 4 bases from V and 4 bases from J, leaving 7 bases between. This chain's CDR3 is CAISGTGTGELFF. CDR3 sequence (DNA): TGTGCCATCAGTGGAACGGGCACCGGGGAGCTGTTTTTT.

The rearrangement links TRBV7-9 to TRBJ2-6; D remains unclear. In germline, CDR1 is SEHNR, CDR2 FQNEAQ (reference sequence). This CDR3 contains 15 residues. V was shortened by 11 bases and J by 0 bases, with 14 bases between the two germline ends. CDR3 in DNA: TGTGCCCATAACGCCCTTAGCTCTGGGGCCAACGTCCTGACTTTC. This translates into CAHNALSSGANVLTF.

CDR3 DNA: TGTGCCAGCTCACCCGGACAGGTTCCATACGAGCAGTACTTC. This encodes CASSPGQVPYEQYF. The rearrangement uses TRBV18 and TRBJ2-7, with 7 bases lining up with TRBD1. V was pared by 3 bases and J by 4 bases, with 6 bases of the junction left unmatched. Germline-derived CDR1 and CDR2 are KGHSH and LQKENI. The length of the CDR3 is 14 residues.

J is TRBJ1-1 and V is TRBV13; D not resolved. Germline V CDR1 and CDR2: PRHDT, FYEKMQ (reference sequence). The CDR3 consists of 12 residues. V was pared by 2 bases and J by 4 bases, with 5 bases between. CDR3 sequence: CASSLISTEAFF. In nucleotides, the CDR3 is TGTGCCAGCAGCTTAATATCCACTGAAGCTTTCTTT.

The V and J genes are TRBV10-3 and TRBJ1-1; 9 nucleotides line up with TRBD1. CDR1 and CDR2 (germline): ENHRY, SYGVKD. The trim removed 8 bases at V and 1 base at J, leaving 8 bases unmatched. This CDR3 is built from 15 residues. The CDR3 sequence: CAILERTGANTEAFF. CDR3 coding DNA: TGTGCCATCTTGGAGAGGACAGGGGCGAACACTGAAGCTTTCTTT.

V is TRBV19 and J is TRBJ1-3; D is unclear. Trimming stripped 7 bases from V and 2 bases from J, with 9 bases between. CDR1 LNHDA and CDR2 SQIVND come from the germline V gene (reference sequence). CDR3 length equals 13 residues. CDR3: CASTSSPGNTIYF. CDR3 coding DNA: TGTGCCAGTACCTCGTCTCCTGGAAACACCATATATTTT.

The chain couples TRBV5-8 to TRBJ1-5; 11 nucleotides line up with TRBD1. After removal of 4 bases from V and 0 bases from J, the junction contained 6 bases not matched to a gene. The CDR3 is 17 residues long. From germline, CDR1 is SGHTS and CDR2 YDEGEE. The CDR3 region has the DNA TGTGCCAGCAGCCGTAGGGACAGGGGGTATAGCAATCAGCCCCAGCATTTT. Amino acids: CASSRRDRGYSNQPQHF.

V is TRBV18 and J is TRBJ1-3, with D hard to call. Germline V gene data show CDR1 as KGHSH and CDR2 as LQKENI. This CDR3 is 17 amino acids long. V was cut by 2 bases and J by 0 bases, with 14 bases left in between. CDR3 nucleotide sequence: TGTGCCAGCTCACCAAATTCCGGCTGGAGCTCTGGAAACACCATATATTTT. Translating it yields CASSPNSGWSSGNTIYF.

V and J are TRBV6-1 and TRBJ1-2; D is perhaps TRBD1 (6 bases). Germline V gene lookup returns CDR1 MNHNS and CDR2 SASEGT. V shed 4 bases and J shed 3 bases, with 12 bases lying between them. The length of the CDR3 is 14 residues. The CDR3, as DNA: TGTGCCAGCAGTGTCGGGACATCCCACTATGGCTACACCTTC. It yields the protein CASSVGTSHYGYTF.

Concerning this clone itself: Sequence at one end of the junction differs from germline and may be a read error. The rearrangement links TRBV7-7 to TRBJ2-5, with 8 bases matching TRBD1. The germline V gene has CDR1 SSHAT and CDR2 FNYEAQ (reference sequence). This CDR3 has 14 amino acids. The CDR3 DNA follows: TGTGCTAGCAGCTTCGGGACAGGTCGGGAGACCCAGTACTTC. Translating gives CASSFGTGRETQYF.